This is a list of T cell receptor beta chains from one sample in a study of T cells in Graves' hyperthyroidism and ophthalmopathy. TCRdb reprocessed the multiplex PCR reads via MiXCR and lists one record per CDR3 protein. This table holds hundreds of thousands of distinct CDR3 sequences, around 15% found once. Input material: blood. All receptors derive from a woman aged 40 to 50 with Graves' ophthalmopathy. Both conserved end residues are part of each CDR3. D genes are given only for firm matches. Some rows have no size entry. The others give once, few or many, or a class for an expanded clone.

clone size,V gene,D gene,J gene,CDR3 protein,CDR3 DNA
few,TRBV28,NA,TRBJ2-7,CASSTFLGGGDEQYF,TGTGCCAGCAGTACATTCCTGGGTGGGGGTGACGAGCAGTACTTC
many,TRBV5-1,NA,TRBJ2-2,CASSLVAAANTGELFF,TGCGCCAGCAGCTTGGTCGCCGCAGCGAACACCGGGGAGCTGTTTTTT
NA,TRBV28,NA,TRBJ1-3,CASSWKSGNTIYF,TGTGCCAGCAGTTGGAAATCTGGAAACACCATATATTTT
many,TRBV11-2,TRBD2,TRBJ2-5,CASSFSAGVAETQYF,TGTGCCAGCAGCTTTTCAGCGGGAGTCGCGGAGACCCAGTACTTC
many,TRBV5-1,NA,TRBJ2-7,CASSFIALEYEQYF,TGCGCCAGCAGCTTCATTGCCCTAGAATACGAGCAGTACTTC
NA,TRBV7-9,NA,TRBJ2-7,CASSLPDGAGEQYF,TGTGCCAGCAGCTTACCCGACGGTGCGGGCGAGCAGTACTTC
few,TRBV28,TRBD2,TRBJ2-7,CASSLFPGLAGGLPYEQYF,TGTGCCAGCAGTTTGTTCCCGGGACTAGCGGGAGGTCTTCCCTACGAGCAGTACTTC
many,TRBV12-3/TRBV12-4,NA,TRBJ1-1,CASSLFPGHTEAFF,TGTGCCAGCAGTTTATTCCCAGGTCACACTGAAGCTTTCTTT
NA,TRBV18,NA,TRBJ2-7,CASSPPTSPQEQYF,TGTGCCAGCTCACCACCAACATCTCCGCAGGAGCAGTACTTC
many,TRBV29-1,NA,TRBJ2-5,CSVEDYGGATTQYF,TGCAGCGTTGAAGATTACGGGGGAGCCACAACCCAGTACTTC